The next 20 T cell receptor beta chains were all read from a single sample in a study of sequential checkpoint blockade in melanoma. Measured with immunoSEQ multiplex PCR; TCRdb has only the in-frame clones, and not every one. The table has several thousand clones, around 79% seen once. Sample treatment: randomized to nivolumab then ipilimumab (arm A) or the reverse (arm B). Sequenced here: CD8+ T cells sorted from blood (inferred from file names), sampled from a patient given nivolumab and ipilimumab in sequence. The source is a human donor with melanoma.

V usage is TRBV5-5 and J usage is TRBJ1-1; D unclear. V shed 4 bases and J shed 8 bases, with 12 bases lying between them. CDR1 is SGHKS, CDR2 YYEKEE, per germline (reference sequence). This CDR3 has 12 amino acids. The CDR3 DNA sequence: TGTGCCAGCAGCCGGGAGGTACCCGAAGCTTTCTTT. Residues: CASSREVPEAFF.

The V call is TRBV4-2, the J call TRBJ2-2; perhaps TRBD2 as D (5 bases). Looked up from germline, CDR1 is LGHNA and CDR2 is YNFKEQ. CDR3 length: 15 residues. The ends were cut back, 4 bases at V and 0 bases at J, with 9 bases in the middle. CDR3 region: CASSREIANTGELFF. The DNA of the CDR3 is TGTGCCAGCAGCCGGGAGATAGCGAACACCGGGGAGCTGTTTTTT.

The V and J genes are TRBV4-1 and TRBJ2-7; no clear D. Germline CDR1 and CDR2: MGHRA and YSYEKL. CDR3 length: 15 residues. V dropped 3 bases and J dropped 4 bases, with 16 bases sitting between them. The CDR3 spells CASSQLSGAVYEQYF. For the CDR3, the DNA is TGCGCCAGCAGCCAGCTATCGGGTGCAGTTTACGAGCAGTACTTC.

This clone was counted a single time. The chain uses TRBV27 and TRBJ1-5; no clear D gene. Germline CDR1 MNHEY, CDR2 SMNVEV (reference sequence). Trimming left V 3 bases short and J 4 bases short, with 7 bases between. This CDR3 is 13 amino acids long. The CDR3 DNA sequence: TGTGCCAGCAGTTTCGGTCGGAATCAGCCCCAGCATTTT. Translation gives CASSFGRNQPQHF.

The chain is built from TRBV6-5 and TRBJ2-3, with 16 nucleotides matching TRBD2. There are 15 residues in the CDR3. The V gene end was trimmed by 5 bases and the J gene end by 6 bases; junction bases not matched to a gene: 2. Germline assignment: CDR1 MNHEY and CDR2 SVGAGI. CDR3 bases: TGTGCCAGCAGTGGGACTAGCGGGGGGGCGGATACGCAGTATTTT. Translation gives CASSGTSGGADTQYF.

The rearrangement joins TRBV9 to TRBJ2-1; 13 bases align to TRBD2. This CDR3 is built from 15 residues. The junction had 6 bases not matched to a gene; V was cut back by 4 bases and J by 8 bases. Germline V lookup: CDR1 SGDLS, CDR2 YYNGEE. CDR3 protein: CASSPGLAGEYEQFF. The CDR3 bases are TGTGCCAGCAGCCCAGGACTAGCGGGAGAGTATGAGCAGTTCTTC.

A word on this clone: One junction end does not reproduce the germline sequence, and a read error may be involved. The rearrangement uses TRBV6-5 and TRBJ2-7; a possible D gene is TRBD2 (5 bases). CDR1 and CDR2 from the germline V gene are MNHEY and SVGAGI. The CDR3 totals 12 residues. This CDR3 is CAISDGVYEQYF. The CDR3 DNA is TGTGCCATCAGTGACGGGGTTTACGAGCAGTACTTC.

This clone was recorded once. The chain uses TRBV7-7 and TRBJ1-5, with D perhaps TRBD1 (6 bases). This CDR3 has 12 amino acids. Germline values: CDR1 SSHAT, CDR2 FNYEAQ (reference sequence). V was pared by 1 base and J by 16 bases, with 14 bases between. The CDR3 DNA is TGTGCCAGCAGCTTAGGACAGGATCCGCACCATTTT. It is translated as CASSLGQDPHHF. Full variable domain (rest looked up from reference TRBV7-7 and TRBJ1-5): GAGVSQSPRYKVTKRGQDVTLRCDPISSHATLYWYQQALGQGPEFLTYFNYEAQPDKSGLPSDRFSAERPEGSISTLTIQRTEQRDSAMYRCASSLGQDPHHFGDGTRLSIL.

V usage is TRBV28 and J usage is TRBJ1-4; D is perhaps TRBD1 (6 bases). Trimming pared 6 bases from V and 4 bases from J, leaving 15 bases between. The CDR3 spans 15 residues. Germline CDR1 is MDHEN and CDR2 is SYDVKM. CDR3 residues: CASSLGQGFNEKLFF. CDR3 in DNA: TGTGCCAGCAGCTTAGGGCAGGGGTTTAATGAAAAACTGTTTTTT.

This clone was seen a handful of times. V is TRBV7-9 and J is TRBJ1-5; D call uncertain. This CDR3 region has 13 residues. Trimming shortened V by 0 bases and J by 5 bases, and 5 bases separated the two germline ends. Germline values: CDR1 SEHNR, CDR2 FQNEAQ (reference sequence). The CDR3 coding sequence is TGTGCCAGCAGCTTAGCGGGCTATCAGCCCCAGCATTTT. Its protein is CASSLAGYQPQHF.

The rearrangement uses TRBV7-6 and TRBJ1-1; maybe TRBD1 (6 bases). The CDR3 loop spans 14 amino acids. V shed 1 base and J shed 4 bases, with 10 bases lying between them. The germline V gene has CDR1 SGHVS and CDR2 FNYEAQ. CDR3 amino acids: CASSLDREGTEAFF. The CDR3 nucleotides are TGTGCCAGCAGCTTAGACAGGGAGGGCACTGAAGCTTTCTTT.

The chain uses TRBV6-1 and TRBJ2-5; TRBD2 matches 9 bases. The CDR3 is 15 residues long. CDR1 and CDR2 from the germline V gene are MNHNS and SASEGT. V shed 6 bases and J 2 bases; nucleotides not matched to a gene: 7. The CDR3 sequence: CASRRLAVLQETQYF. In DNA form, the CDR3 reads TGTGCCAGCAGGAGACTAGCGGTATTACAAGAGACCCAGTACTTC.

The chain carries TRBV2 and TRBJ2-4; TRBD2 matches at 14 bases. The V gene end was trimmed by 8 bases and the J gene end by 8 bases; junction bases not matched to a gene: 8. The V gene's germline CDR1 is SNHLY and CDR2 FYNNEI. The CDR3 totals 15 residues. The CDR3 loop reads CASFGTSGRPDIQYF. The DNA of the CDR3 is TGTGCCAGCTTTGGGACTAGCGGGAGACCAGACATTCAGTACTTC.

The chain carries TRBV7-9 and TRBJ2-7; the match to TRBD1 covers 9 bases. The V segment lost 1 base and the J segment 5 bases; nucleotides outside the gene matches: 3. Germline lookup yields CDR1 SEHNR and CDR2 FQNEAQ (reference sequence). The CDR3 is made up of 14 amino acids. CDR3 in DNA: TGTGCCAGCAGCTTAGGACAGGGGGGAGACGAGCAGTACTTC. It is translated as CASSLGQGGDEQYF.

The rearrangement uses TRBV6-9 and TRBJ2-2, with a possible D match to TRBD2 (5 bases). The germline V and J ends were trimmed by 3 bases and 3 bases, with 5 bases remaining between them. From germline, CDR1 is MNHGY and CDR2 SVAAGI. The CDR3 covers 13 residues. The CDR3 DNA sequence: TGTGCCAGCAGTTACGGGGACACCGGGGAGCTGTTTTTT. This encodes CASSYGDTGELFF.

With respect to this clone: At one end, the junction sequence differs from germline, possibly due to a read error. V gene TRBV6-1 combines with J gene TRBJ1-4; 9 bases map to TRBD1. This CDR3 has 12 residues. Looked up from germline, CDR1 is MNHNS and CDR2 is SASEGT. Here the CDR3 DNA reads TGTGCCAGCAGTGAAGGGACAGGGGAGCGGCTTTTT. Protein: CASSEGTGERLF.

This sequence joins TRBV9 and TRBJ2-7; 7 nucleotides agree with TRBD1. The CDR3 is 14 residues long. Germline CDR1 and CDR2: SGDLS and YYNGEE. V lost 4 bases, J lost 3 bases, and 7 bases stayed unmatched. The CDR3 is CASSPRDSLYEQYF. The CDR3 bases are TGTGCCAGCAGCCCCCGGGACAGCCTCTACGAGCAGTACTTC.

This clone appeared a few times. This sequence joins TRBV7-9 and TRBJ2-7, with TRBD1 as a possible D gene (5 bases). The germline V gene has CDR1 SEHNR and CDR2 FQNEAQ (reference sequence). V lost 1 base, J lost 11 bases, and 9 bases lay in between. The CDR3 is 11 residues long. The CDR3 region has the DNA TGTGCCAGCAGCTTAGAGAGACAGAAGTACTTC. Its protein is CASSLERQKYF.

V gene TRBV6-5 combines with J gene TRBJ1-2, with no clear D. The CDR3 is 13 amino acids. Germline assignment: CDR1 MNHEY and CDR2 SVGAGI. The ends were cut back, 2 bases at V and 6 bases at J, with 10 bases in the middle. The CDR3 loop is CASSYEGLNGYTF. The DNA of the CDR3 is TGTGCCAGCAGTTACGAGGGCTTGAATGGCTACACCTTC.

In the case of this clone: The identical CDR3 is also encoded by other nucleotide sequences in the sample. This chain links TRBV7-9 with TRBJ2-1; TRBD2 might be the D (5 bases). The CDR3 has 14 amino acids. V lost 1 base and J 1 base, leaving 5 bases between the germline ends. CDR1 SEHNR and CDR2 FQNEAQ come from the germline V gene (reference sequence). CDR3 residues: CASSLGLSYNEQFF. The CDR3 nucleotides are TGTGCCAGCAGCTTAGGACTATCCTACAATGAGCAGTTCTTC.